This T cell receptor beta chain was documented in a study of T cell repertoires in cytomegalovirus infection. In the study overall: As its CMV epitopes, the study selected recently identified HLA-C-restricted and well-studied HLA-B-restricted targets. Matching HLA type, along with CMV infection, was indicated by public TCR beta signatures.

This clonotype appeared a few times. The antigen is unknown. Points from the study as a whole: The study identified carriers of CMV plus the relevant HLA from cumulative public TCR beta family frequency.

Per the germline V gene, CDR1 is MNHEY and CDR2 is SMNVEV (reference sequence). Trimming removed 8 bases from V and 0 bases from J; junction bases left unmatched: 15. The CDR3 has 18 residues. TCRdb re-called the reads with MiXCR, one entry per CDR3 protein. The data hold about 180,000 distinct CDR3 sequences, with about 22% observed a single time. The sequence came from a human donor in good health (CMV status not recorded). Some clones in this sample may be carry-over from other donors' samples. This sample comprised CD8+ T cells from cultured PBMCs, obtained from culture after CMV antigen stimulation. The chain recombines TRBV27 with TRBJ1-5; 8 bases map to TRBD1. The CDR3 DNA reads TGTGCCAGCTCCCCTCGGACAGGGCGGGGGTATAGCAATCAGCCCCAGCATTTT. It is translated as CASSPRTGRGYSNQPQHF.